This T cell receptor (beta chain) originates from a study of early T cells in non-severe SARS-CoV-2 infection. Whole-study context: Bulk RNA isolated from unsorted whole blood underwent sequencing; chains were not paired.

V lost 6 bases to trimming and J lost 0 bases, with 9 bases between them. Germline V lookup: CDR1 DFQATT, CDR2 SNEGSKA (reference sequence). The CDR3 runs 12 residues. Overall study results and limits: Missing private and CD4 specificities, VDJdb matching favored anti-spike CD8 responses.

Tagging with unique molecular identifiers was applied to individual cDNA molecules. One entry per CDR3 protein results from TCRdb running MiXCR on the 5' RACE reads. The table shows 54,000 or so distinct CDR3 sequences, with roughly 5.9% occurring only once. Many counts were recorded for this clonotype. What it binds is unknown. Specimen: whole blood. The chain has TRBV20-1 and TRBJ2-7; no clear D gene. This receptor was obtained from an adult who was a healthcare worker with PCR-confirmed SARS-CoV-2 infection or an uninfected control (not recorded which). DNA for the CDR3: TGCAGTGCCGGACGGGTCTCCTACGAGCAGTACTTC. Its translation: CSAGRVSYEQYF.